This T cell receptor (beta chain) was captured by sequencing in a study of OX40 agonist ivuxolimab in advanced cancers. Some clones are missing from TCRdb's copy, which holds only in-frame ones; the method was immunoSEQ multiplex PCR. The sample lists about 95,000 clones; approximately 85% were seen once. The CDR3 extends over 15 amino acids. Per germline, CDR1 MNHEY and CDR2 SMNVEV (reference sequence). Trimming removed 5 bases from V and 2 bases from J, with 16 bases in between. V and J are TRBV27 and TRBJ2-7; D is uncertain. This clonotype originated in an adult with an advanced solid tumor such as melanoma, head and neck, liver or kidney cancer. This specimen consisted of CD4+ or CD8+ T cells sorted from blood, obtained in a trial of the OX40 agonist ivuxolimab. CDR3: CASSTPSGSTYEQYF. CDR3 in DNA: TGTGCCAGCAGTACCCCCTCCGGGTCAACCTACGAGCAGTACTTC.